These 24 T cell receptor beta chains were sequenced from one sample in a study of blood T cell repertoires in COVID-19. Repertoires were generated with immunoSEQ multiplex PCR, while TCRdb's copy carries only in-frame clones and drops some. The sample includes under 150,000 clones, 75% to 95% of them seen just once. Sequencing was carried out using peripheral blood. The receptors were gathered from a human donor with active COVID-19. The donor label of this sample is uncertain.

The rearrangement uses TRBV28 and TRBJ1-2; TRBD1 matches at 9 bases. Germline CDR1 reads MDHEN; CDR2 reads SYDVKM. The CDR3 is made up of 18 amino acids. Trimming removed 4 bases from V and 2 bases from J; junction bases left unmatched: 14. The CDR3 nucleotides read TGTGCCAGCAGTTCTCTACTCGGGATTACAGGGGGCAACTATGGCTACACCTTC. It codes for CASSSLLGITGGNYGYTF.

The chain joins TRBV5-4 to TRBJ2-1, with TRBD2 identical over 10 bases. Germline loops: CDR1 SGHNT, CDR2 YYREEE (reference sequence). This CDR3 has 15 residues. The V segment lost 4 bases and the J segment 3 bases; nucleotides outside the gene matches: 4. The CDR3 DNA reads TGTGCCAGCAGCCCTGAGCGGGGGGGCTACAATGAGCAGTTCTTC. It specifies CASSPERGGYNEQFF. The variable domain in full, with the rest retrieved from reference TRBV5-4 and TRBJ2-1, is ETGVTQSPTHLIKTRGQQVTLRCSSQSGHNTVSWYQQALGQGPQFIFQYYREEENGRGNFPPRFSGLQFPNYSSELNVNALELDDSALYLCASSPERGGYNEQFFGPGTRLTVL.

The chain recombines TRBV5-1 with TRBJ1-2; no firm D call. Between the trimmed V and J ends, which lost 9 bases and 3 bases, there was a span of 18 bases. The germline V gene has CDR1 SGHRS and CDR2 YFSETQ. This CDR3 has 14 amino acids. The CDR3 loop reads CATRPGSRDYGYTF. The CDR3 DNA sequence: TGCGCCACCCGTCCCGGGTCCCGCGACTATGGCTACACCTTC.

This clone has a handful of counts. The V and J genes are TRBV11-2 and TRBJ1-4; D might be TRBD1 (5 bases). Germline loops: CDR1 SGHAT, CDR2 FQNNGV. Trimming pared 1 base from V and 0 bases from J, leaving 15 bases between. The CDR3 spans 18 residues. The CDR3 bases are TGTGCCAGCAGCTTAGTCGGGGGATTTGTTGCAACTAATGAAAAACTGTTTTTT. As protein: CASSLVGGFVATNEKLFF.

CDR3 loop: CASSYGDGGLYEQYF. The CDR3 nucleotides are TGTGCCAGCAGTTACGGGGACGGGGGTCTCTACGAGCAGTACTTC. This chain links TRBV27 with TRBJ2-7, with D perhaps TRBD2 (6 bases). The CDR3 consists of 15 residues. Germline assignment: CDR1 MNHEY and CDR2 SMNVEV (reference sequence). Trimming removed 4 bases from V and 3 bases from J, with 16 bases in between.

V gene TRBV6-2 or TRBV6-3 combines with J gene TRBJ1-5; 7 nucleotides line up with TRBD1. The germline V gene has CDR1 MNHEY and CDR2 SVGEGT. V shed 5 bases and J 3 bases; nucleotides not matched to a gene: 10. The length of the CDR3 is 16 residues. The CDR3 region is CASSPRQDRFNQPQHF. The CDR3 DNA sequence: TGTGCCAGCAGTCCCAGACAGGACAGGTTCAATCAGCCCCAGCATTTT.

The CDR3 nucleotides read TGTGCCAGCAGCCAACTTCAGGGGGTAGCGGGGTCCTACAATGAGCAGTTCTTC. Amino acid sequence: CASSQLQGVAGSYNEQFF. The rearrangement links TRBV3-1 (or the pseudogene TRBV3-2) to TRBJ2-1; weak D call: TRBD2 (8 bases). This CDR3 spans 18 amino acids. Germline V gene lookup returns CDR1 LGHDT and CDR2 YNNKEL (reference sequence). V was shortened by 2 bases and J by 1 base, with 18 bases between the two germline ends.

The rearrangement links TRBV19 to TRBJ2-2; D may be TRBD1 (5 bases). The CDR3 runs 14 residues. Germline CDR1 LNHDA, CDR2 SQIVND (reference sequence). The ends were cut back, 1 base at V and 6 bases at J, with 9 bases in the middle. CDR3 coding DNA: TGTGCCAGTAGTATAGGAACAGGCCCCGGGGAGCTGTTTTTT. The encoded protein is CASSIGTGPGELFF.

This chain joins TRBV7-9 and TRBJ2-1; TRBD1 matches 11 bases. Germline CDR1 is SEHNR and CDR2 is FQNEAQ (reference sequence). Losses at the gene ends were 5 bases for V and 4 bases for J; bases not matched to a gene: 16. This CDR3 comprises 19 residues. The CDR3: CASSPIRRTGGLIYNEQFF. As DNA, the CDR3 is TGTGCCAGCAGCCCAATTCGAAGGACAGGGGGCCTTATTTACAATGAGCAGTTCTTC.

The chain carries TRBV4-3 and TRBJ1-2; 9 nucleotides line up with TRBD1. This CDR3 has 19 residues. Trimming removed 0 bases from V and 4 bases from J; junction bases left unmatched: 15. Germline loops: CDR1 LGHNA, CDR2 YSLEER. The DNA for the CDR3 is TGCGCCAGCAGCCAAGATTTGGGACAGGGAACAACCTCGGGCTATGGCTACACCTTC. Translation gives CASSQDLGQGTTSGYGYTF.

CDR3 protein: CASSLGLAGVEQYF. The CDR3, as DNA: TGTGCCAGCTCACTGGGACTAGCGGGGGTCGAGCAGTACTTC. This chain uses TRBV18 with TRBJ2-7; 14 bases fit TRBD2. The ends lost 4 bases at V and 6 bases at J; junction bases unmatched: 2. The CDR3 runs to 14 residues. The V gene's germline CDR1 is KGHSH and CDR2 LQKENI.

The chain links TRBV9 to TRBJ2-1; D possibly corresponds to TRBD1 (5 bases). Germline-derived CDR1 and CDR2 are SGDLS and YYNGEE. The CDR3 spans 14 residues. Trimming removed 0 bases from V and 3 bases from J, with 7 bases in between. The CDR3 is CASSVVGDYNEQFF. In nucleotides, the CDR3 is TGTGCCAGCAGCGTAGTAGGGGACTACAATGAGCAGTTCTTC. Variable domain in full (rest from reference TRBV9 and TRBJ2-1): DSGVTQTPKHLITATGQRVTLRCSPRSGDLSVYWYQQSLDQGLQFLIQYYNGEERAKGNILERFSAQQFPDLHSELNLSSLELGDSALYFCASSVVGDYNEQFFGPGTRLTVL.

This chain connects TRBV19 to TRBJ2-3; D is unresolved. The CDR3 loop spans 13 amino acids. V dropped 6 bases and J dropped 0 bases, with 7 bases sitting between them. CDR1 is LNHDA, CDR2 SQIVND, per germline (reference sequence). CDR3 loop: CASRPTSTDTQYF. The CDR3 bases are TGTGCCAGTAGACCGACTAGCACAGATACGCAGTATTTT.

The CDR3 loop is CASSEAGLSGYF. CDR3 bases: TGTGCCAGCAGTGAGGCGGGTCTATCCGGATATTTT. The chain has TRBV6-1 and TRBJ2-3; D possibly corresponds to TRBD2 (5 bases). CDR3 size: 12 residues. The ends were cut back, 3 bases at V and 15 bases at J, with 16 bases in the middle. Germline V gene data show CDR1 as MNHNS and CDR2 as SASEGT.

The CDR3 DNA reads TGTGCCAGCAGCTTAGCTGGGGGGAGCATCACTGAAGCTTTCTTT. It specifies CASSLAGGSITEAFF. J is TRBJ1-1 and V is TRBV11-2, with a weak D call TRBD1 (5 bases). The germline V and J ends were trimmed by 1 base and 4 bases, with 13 bases remaining between them. The germline V gene encodes CDR1 SGHAT and CDR2 FQNNGV. This CDR3 spans 15 amino acids.

The chain couples TRBV30 to TRBJ1-1, with 7 positions matching TRBD1. The germline CDR1 and CDR2 sequences are GTSNPN and SVGIG (reference sequence). There are 16 residues in the CDR3. Unmatched junction bases numbered 11, after V lost 4 bases and J lost 0 bases. The DNA for the CDR3 is TGTGCCTGGACATCCCACAGGGGAATCATGAACACTGAAGCTTTCTTT. Amino acids: CAWTSHRGIMNTEAFF.

The rearrangement links TRBV6-1 to TRBJ1-2, with TRBD1 matching over 9 bases. This CDR3 is 14 amino acids long. Germline CDR1 reads MNHNS; CDR2 reads SASEGT. V was clipped by 3 bases and J by 6 bases; unmatched bases: 5. CDR3 loop: CASSDRDRDHGYTF. CDR3 sequence (DNA): TGTGCCAGCAGTGACCGGGACAGGGATCATGGCTACACCTTC.

The rearrangement links TRBV6-5 to TRBJ1-2; TRBD1 matches 12 bases. The V segment lost 4 bases and the J segment 4 bases; nucleotides outside the gene matches: 7. The germline V gene has CDR1 MNHEY and CDR2 SVGAGI. CDR3 length: 16 residues. The CDR3 sequence: CASSSLGTGGLYGYTF. Here the CDR3 DNA reads TGTGCCAGCAGTTCCCTCGGGACAGGGGGCCTCTATGGCTACACCTTC.

This chain links TRBV19 with TRBJ1-2, with TRBD1 identical over 7 bases. This CDR3 spans 14 amino acids. Germline values: CDR1 LNHDA, CDR2 SQIVND (reference sequence). The junction had 4 bases not matched to a gene; V was cut back by 3 bases and J by 3 bases. The CDR3: CASSIQTGYYGYTF. In nucleotides, the CDR3 is TGTGCCAGTAGTATCCAGACAGGGTACTATGGCTACACCTTC.

This chain links TRBV12-3 or TRBV12-4 with TRBJ2-5; no definite D call. V was shortened by 6 bases and J by 6 bases, with 8 bases between the two germline ends. This CDR3 spans 11 amino acids. CDR3 DNA sequence: TGTGCCAGCAGCAACTTAAAGACCCAGTACTTC. Its translation: CASSNLKTQYF.

The rearrangement links TRBV2 to TRBJ1-1; TRBD1 agrees at 11 bases. The germline V gene has CDR1 SNHLY and CDR2 FYNNEI. V lost 4 bases and J lost 4; bases outside the gene matches: 2. There are 14 residues in the CDR3. CDR3 amino acids: CASSVGQGATEAFF. CDR3 bases: TGTGCCAGCAGTGTTGGACAGGGGGCCACTGAAGCTTTCTTT. The full variable domain, in which reference TRBV2 and TRBJ1-1 provide the parts outside the CDR3, is EPEVTQTPSHQVTQMGQEVILRCVPISNHLYFYWYRQILGQKVEFLVSFYNNEISEKSEIFDDQFSVERPDGSNFTLKIRSTKLEDSAMYFCASSVGQGATEAFFGQGTRLTVV.

The chain combines TRBV4-3 with TRBJ1-5; 7 bases are shared with TRBD1. The CDR3 totals 15 residues. Per germline, CDR1 LGHNA and CDR2 YSLEER. After removal of 0 bases from V and 7 bases from J, the junction contained 6 bases not matched to a gene. The chain's CDR3 is CASSQDRQGVQPQHF. Written as DNA, the CDR3 is TGCGCCAGCAGCCAAGATAGGCAGGGGGTCCAGCCCCAGCATTTT.

The chain employs TRBV20-1 and TRBJ1-4; the D gene is possibly TRBD1 (5 bases). The germline CDR1 and CDR2 sequences are DFQATT and SNEGSKA (reference sequence). There are 11 residues in the CDR3. Trimming cost V 0 bases and J 16 bases, with 12 bases left between them. CDR3 nucleotide sequence: TGCAGTGCTAGAGATGACAGAGAGCCGTTTTTT. This translates into CSARDDREPFF.

J is TRBJ2-7 and V is TRBV12-3 or TRBV12-4; 7 nucleotides line up with TRBD1. Trimming at V came to 3 bases and at J to 8 bases, leaving 7 bases not matched to a gene. This CDR3 is built from 13 residues. CDR3 bases: TGTGCCAGCAGTTTCCTGAGAAGGGGGCAGCAGTACTTC. It encodes CASSFLRRGQQYF.